These 8 T cell receptor beta chains share one sample of origin, sequenced in a study of cytomegalovirus exposure and HLA in healthy donors (dated by TCRdb to 2016 to 2017). Libraries were constructed by the immunoSEQ multiplex PCR assay. For the multiplex PCR, a mixture combining 60 forward primers for TCR Vbeta segments and 13 reverse primers for TCR Jbeta segments was used. This immuneACCESS table, as held by TCRdb, lists in-frame sequences with V and J called but not all clones. Of the missing ones, under half trace to an unresolved V gene in checked studies; the others have no known cause. Across this sample there are about 140,000 clones, with 73% seen only once. Jointly, the top ten make up about an eighth of the sample. Sequences were obtained from PBMCs. Every receptor here comes from a human donor in good health.

V is TRBV5-1 and J is TRBJ2-3, with 13 positions matching TRBD2. Germline V gives CDR1 SGHRS, CDR2 YFSETQ. The CDR3 loop spans 17 amino acids. J gave up 1 base and V 4 bases, and 6 bases lay outside the gene matches. CDR3 DNA: TGCGCCAGCAGCAGGAGGACTAGCGGGGGCCGCACAGATACGCAGTATTTT. Amino acids: CASSRRTSGGRTDTQYF.

V and J are TRBV7-9 and TRBJ2-5; TRBD1 might be the D (6 bases). CDR1 and CDR2 (germline): SEHNR, FQNEAQ (reference sequence). This CDR3 region has 13 residues. V was cut by 2 bases and J by 5 bases, with 9 bases left in between. CDR3 in amino acids: CASSLTGMETQYF. CDR3 DNA: TGTGCCAGCAGCTTAACAGGGATGGAGACCCAGTACTTC.

This clone appeared a few times. V usage is TRBV4-1 and J usage is TRBJ2-7; 7 bases map to TRBD1. The CDR3 sequence is 18 residues long. Germline CDR1 is MGHRA and CDR2 is YSYEKL. Unmatched junction bases numbered 15, after V lost 0 bases and J lost 4 bases. The CDR3 loop is CASSQDSRTGANGYEQYF. CDR3 nucleotide sequence: TGCGCCAGCAGCCAAGATTCCAGGACAGGAGCTAACGGGTACGAGCAGTACTTC.

The chain carries TRBV6-6 and TRBJ2-5; 9 nucleotides line up with TRBD1. Germline V gene lookup returns CDR1 MNHNY and CDR2 SVGAGI (reference sequence). The CDR3 is 13 amino acids. V trimming: 6 bases; J trimming: 11 bases; junction bases outside the gene matches: 10. The CDR3 DNA sequence: TGTGCCAGCAGCCCGGGACAGGGCAGCCAGCAGTACTTC. It yields the protein CASSPGQGSQQYF.

The V call is TRBV28, the J call TRBJ2-3, with a weak D call TRBD1 (5 bases). The CDR3 has 13 residues. The germline CDR1 and CDR2 sequences are MDHEN and SYDVKM. V was pared by 10 bases and J by 1 base, with 12 bases between. The CDR3: CATSGARTDTQYF. For the CDR3, the DNA is TGTGCCACCTCTGGGGCCCGCACAGATACGCAGTATTTT.

The chain recombines TRBV9 with TRBJ1-2; D call uncertain. This CDR3 has 12 amino acids. From germline, CDR1 is SGDLS and CDR2 YYNGEE. V gave up 5 bases and J gave up 4 bases, with 9 bases separating them. The CDR3 nucleotides are TGTGCCAGCAGGAACAGCTTCTATGGCTACACCTTC. Its protein product is CASRNSFYGYTF.

The V and J genes are TRBV6-1 and TRBJ2-7; 9 bases fit TRBD1. The CDR3 totals 14 residues. Germline CDR1 reads MNHNS; CDR2 reads SASEGT. V dropped 6 bases and J dropped 2; count of bases not matched to a gene: 5. The CDR3, as DNA: TGTGCCAGCAGACGACAGGGGGTTCCCTACGAGCAGTACTTC. Encoded protein: CASRRQGVPYEQYF.

This clone occurred a few times. This chain uses TRBV13 with TRBJ1-2; 11 bases are shared with TRBD1. The junction had 6 bases not matched to a gene; V was cut back by 5 bases and J by 4 bases. Germline loops: CDR1 PRHDT, CDR2 FYEKMQ (reference sequence). This CDR3 is built from 15 residues. DNA for the CDR3: TGTGCCAGCAGCAGGGGACAGGGGGTCGCCTATGGCTACACCTTC. This gives the protein CASSRGQGVAYGYTF.